The 3 T cell receptor beta chains below come from one sample, sequenced in a study of shared clonotypes between healthy human individuals (TCRdb year 2020). Library generation was performed with the immunoSEQ multiplex PCR assay. TCRdb re-hosts the immuneACCESS table, in-frame sequences only. Its copies lack some clones; in the studies checked, an unresolved V gene accounts for under half of them, and the cause for the rest is not known. This sample lists around 2.5 million clones; 80% to 95% were detected once. In total, the top ten clones hold about 0.38% of the sample. The specimen was naive CD4+ T cells from PBMCs. The cell subset or site label on this specimen signifies: CD45RA+ positively selected. The receptors derive from a man aged 18 to 30 in good health. Some clones in this sample may be carry-over from other donors' samples.

CDR3 region: CASSQLGPPKFEYNEQFF. CDR3 DNA sequence: TGCGCCAGCAGTCAGTTGGGACCACCTAAGTTCGAGTACAATGAGCAGTTCTTC. The J gene is TRBJ2-1, the V gene TRBV23-1, with D perhaps matching TRBD1 or TRBD2 (5 bases each). TRBV23-1 is known as an ORF, though its function is uncertain. This CDR3 is built from 18 residues. V gave up 3 bases and J gave up 4 bases, with 22 bases separating them.

The rearrangement uses TRBV2 and TRBJ2-3; TRBD1 aligns across 10 bases. The CDR3 extends over 16 amino acids. The V gene's germline CDR1 is SNHLY and CDR2 FYNNEI. V shed 5 bases, J shed 4 bases, and the junction held 9 bases outside the gene matches. The DNA for the CDR3 is TGTGCCAGCAGTACCTCCTGGGACAGGGGCCCAGATACGCAGTATTTT. It is translated as CASSTSWDRGPDTQYF.

The chain recombines TRBV19 with TRBJ2-7; 7 bases match TRBD1. CDR3 length: 16 residues. From germline, CDR1 is LNHDA and CDR2 SQIVND (reference sequence). V gave up 5 bases and J gave up 2 bases; unmatched junction bases: 12. The CDR3 here is CASSSNPGQVTYEQYF. Here the CDR3 DNA reads TGTGCCAGTAGTTCAAACCCAGGACAGGTCACCTACGAGCAGTACTTC.